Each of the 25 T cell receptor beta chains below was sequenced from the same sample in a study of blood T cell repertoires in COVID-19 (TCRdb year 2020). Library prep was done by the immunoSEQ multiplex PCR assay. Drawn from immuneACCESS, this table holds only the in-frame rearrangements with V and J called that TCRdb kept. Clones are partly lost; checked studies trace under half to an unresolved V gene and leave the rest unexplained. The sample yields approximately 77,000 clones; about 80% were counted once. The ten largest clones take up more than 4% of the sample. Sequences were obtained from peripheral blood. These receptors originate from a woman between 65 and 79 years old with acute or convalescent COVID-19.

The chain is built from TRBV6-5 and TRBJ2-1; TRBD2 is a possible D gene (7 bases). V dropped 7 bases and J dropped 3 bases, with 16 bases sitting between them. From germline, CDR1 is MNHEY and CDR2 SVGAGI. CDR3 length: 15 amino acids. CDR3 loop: CASTREGGHYNEQFF. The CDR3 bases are TGTGCCAGCACCCGAGAGGGGGGGCACTACAATGAGCAGTTCTTC.

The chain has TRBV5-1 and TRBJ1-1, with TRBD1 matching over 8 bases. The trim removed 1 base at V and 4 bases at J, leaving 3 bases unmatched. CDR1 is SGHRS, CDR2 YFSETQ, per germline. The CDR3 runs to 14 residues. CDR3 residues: CASSLLTGGTEAFF. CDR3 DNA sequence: TGCGCCAGCAGCTTGCTAACAGGGGGCACTGAAGCTTTCTTT.

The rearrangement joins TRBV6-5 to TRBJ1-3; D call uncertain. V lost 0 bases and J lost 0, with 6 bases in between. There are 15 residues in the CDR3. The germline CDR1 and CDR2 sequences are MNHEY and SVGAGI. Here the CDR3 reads CASSYSRYSGNTIYF. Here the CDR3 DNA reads TGTGCCAGCAGTTACTCCCGGTACTCTGGAAACACCATATATTTT.

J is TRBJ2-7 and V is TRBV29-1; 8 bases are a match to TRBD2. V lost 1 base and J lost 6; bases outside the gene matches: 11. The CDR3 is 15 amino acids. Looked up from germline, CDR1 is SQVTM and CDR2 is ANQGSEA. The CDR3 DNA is TGCAGCGTTGAAGCCCGCGGGAGGAGGGGTCTCGAGCAGTACTTC. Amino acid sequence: CSVEARGRRGLEQYF.

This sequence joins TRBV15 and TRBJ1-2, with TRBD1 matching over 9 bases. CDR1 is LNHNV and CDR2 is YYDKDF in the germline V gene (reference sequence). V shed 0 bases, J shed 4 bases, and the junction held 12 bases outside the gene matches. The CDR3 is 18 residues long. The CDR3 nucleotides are TGTGCCACCAGCAGAGATCCCCGTGGGACAGGGAGGAGCTATGGCTACACCTTC. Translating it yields CATSRDPRGTGRSYGYTF.

This CDR3 reads CASSLQTGPDTQYF. CDR3 bases: TGCGCCAGCAGCCTCCAGACAGGCCCCGATACGCAGTATTTT. The gene calls are TRBV4-1 and TRBJ2-3; possibly TRBD1 for D (6 bases). The CDR3 is 14 amino acids. Trimming removed 4 bases at V and 6 bases at J, with 14 bases between. Germline CDR1 MGHRA, CDR2 YSYEKL.

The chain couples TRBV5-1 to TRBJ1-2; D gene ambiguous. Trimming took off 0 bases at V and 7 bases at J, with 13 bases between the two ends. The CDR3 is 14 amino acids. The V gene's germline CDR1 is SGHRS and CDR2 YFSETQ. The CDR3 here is CASSLDQAWSGYTF. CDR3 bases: TGCGCCAGCAGCTTGGATCAGGCATGGTCTGGCTACACCTTC.

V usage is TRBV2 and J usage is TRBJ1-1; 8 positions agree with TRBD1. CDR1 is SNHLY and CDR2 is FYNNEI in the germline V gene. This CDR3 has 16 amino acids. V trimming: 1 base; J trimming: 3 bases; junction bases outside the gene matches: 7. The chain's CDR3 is CASSEEARGLYTEAFF. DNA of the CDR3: TGTGCCAGCAGTGAAGAGGCCAGGGGGCTTTACACTGAAGCTTTCTTT.

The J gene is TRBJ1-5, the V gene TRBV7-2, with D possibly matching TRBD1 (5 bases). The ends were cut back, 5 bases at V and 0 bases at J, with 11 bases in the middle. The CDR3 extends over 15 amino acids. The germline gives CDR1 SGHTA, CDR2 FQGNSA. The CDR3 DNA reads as TGTGCCAGCAGCCCCTTGGGGGGTAGCAATCAGCCCCAGCATTTT. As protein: CASSPLGGSNQPQHF.

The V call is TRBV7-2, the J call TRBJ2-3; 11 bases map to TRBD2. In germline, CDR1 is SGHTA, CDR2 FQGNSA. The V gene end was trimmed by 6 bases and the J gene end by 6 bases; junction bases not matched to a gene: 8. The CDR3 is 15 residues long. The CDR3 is CASRSNRLAGDTQYF. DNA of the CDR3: TGTGCCAGCAGATCCAATCGACTAGCGGGGGATACGCAGTATTTT. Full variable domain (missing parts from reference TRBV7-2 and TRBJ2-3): GAGVSQSPSNKVTEKGKDVELRCDPISGHTALYWYRQSLGQGLEFLIYFQGNSAPDKSGLPSDRFSAERTGGSVSTLTIQRTQQEDSAVYLCASRSNRLAGDTQYFGPGTRLTVL.

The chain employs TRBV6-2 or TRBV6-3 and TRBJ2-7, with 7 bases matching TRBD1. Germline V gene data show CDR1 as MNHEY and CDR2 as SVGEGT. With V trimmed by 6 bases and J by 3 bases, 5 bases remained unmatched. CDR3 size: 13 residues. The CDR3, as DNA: TGTGCCAGCAGCGAGACAGGGTTCTACGAGCAGTACTTC. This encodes CASSETGFYEQYF.

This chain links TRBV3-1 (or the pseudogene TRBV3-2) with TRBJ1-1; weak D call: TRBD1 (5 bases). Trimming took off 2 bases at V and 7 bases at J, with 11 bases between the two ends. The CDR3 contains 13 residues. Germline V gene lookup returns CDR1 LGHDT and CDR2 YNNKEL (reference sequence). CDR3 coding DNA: TGTGCCAGCAGCCAATTTCTCGACAGTGAAGCTTTCTTT. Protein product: CASSQFLDSEAFF.

CDR3 sequence reads: CASSLAGTSGERFF. The CDR3 nucleotides read TGCGCCAGCAGCTTGGCCGGGACTAGCGGGGAAAGATTCTTC. The V and J genes are TRBV5-1 and TRBJ2-1, with 13 bases fitting TRBD2. Germline CDR1 reads SGHRS; CDR2 reads YFSETQ. The J segment lost 16 bases and the V segment lost 0 bases, leaving 7 bases of the junction unmatched. The CDR3 contains 14 residues.

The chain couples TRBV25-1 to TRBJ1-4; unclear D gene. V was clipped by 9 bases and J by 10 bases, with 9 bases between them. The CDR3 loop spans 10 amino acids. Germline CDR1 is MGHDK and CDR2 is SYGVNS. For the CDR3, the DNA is TGTGCCAGGCGGGAGACAAAACTGTTTTTT. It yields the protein CARRETKLFF. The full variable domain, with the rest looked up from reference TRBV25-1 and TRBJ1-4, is EADIYQTPRYLVIGTGKKITLECSQTMGHDKMYWYQQDPGMELHLIHYSYGVNSTEKGDLSSESTVSRIRTEHFPLTLESARPSHTSQYLCARRETKLFFGSGTQLSVL.

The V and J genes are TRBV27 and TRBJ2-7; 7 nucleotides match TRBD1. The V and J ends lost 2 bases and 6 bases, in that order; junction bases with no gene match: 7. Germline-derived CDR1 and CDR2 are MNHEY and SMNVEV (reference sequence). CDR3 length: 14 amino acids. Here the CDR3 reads CASSLRQGVGEQYF. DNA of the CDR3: TGTGCCAGCAGTTTAAGGCAGGGGGTTGGCGAGCAGTACTTC.

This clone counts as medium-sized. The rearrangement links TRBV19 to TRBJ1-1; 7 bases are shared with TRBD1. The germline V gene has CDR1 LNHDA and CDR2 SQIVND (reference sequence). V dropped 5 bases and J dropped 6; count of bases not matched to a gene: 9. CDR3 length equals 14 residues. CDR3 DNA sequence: TGTGCCAGTAGTTGGGGCAGGGGGATTTCTGAAGCTTTCTTT. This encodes CASSWGRGISEAFF.

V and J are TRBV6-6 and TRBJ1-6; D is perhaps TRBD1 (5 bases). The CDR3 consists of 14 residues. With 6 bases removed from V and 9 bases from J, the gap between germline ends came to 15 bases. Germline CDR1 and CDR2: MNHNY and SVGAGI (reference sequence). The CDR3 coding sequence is TGTGCCAGCAGCCTTCCTGGGGGGACTTCACCCCTCCACTTT. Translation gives CASSLPGGTSPLHF.

CDR3 sequence reads: CASSLPNGGVRIDTQYF. The CDR3 coding sequence is TGTGCCAGCAGCTTACCCAATGGGGGGGTGAGGATTGATACGCAGTATTTT. The chain has TRBV7-6 and TRBJ2-3, with 7 bases that match TRBD2. Trimming took 2 bases from V and 6 from J; bases not matched to a gene: 14. The CDR3 has 17 amino acids. Per germline, CDR1 SGHVS and CDR2 FNYEAQ.

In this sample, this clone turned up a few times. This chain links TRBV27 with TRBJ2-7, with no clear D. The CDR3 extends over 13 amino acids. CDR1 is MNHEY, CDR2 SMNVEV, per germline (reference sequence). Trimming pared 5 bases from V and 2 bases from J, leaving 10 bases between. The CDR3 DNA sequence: TGTGCCAGCAGTGCCCGTGGGCCCTACGAGCAGTACTTC. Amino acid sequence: CASSARGPYEQYF.

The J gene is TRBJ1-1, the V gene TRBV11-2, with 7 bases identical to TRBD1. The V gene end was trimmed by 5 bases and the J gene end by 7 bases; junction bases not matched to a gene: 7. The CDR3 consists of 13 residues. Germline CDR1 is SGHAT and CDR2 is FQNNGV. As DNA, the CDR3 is TGTGCCAGCAGCCCACCCGGGACAGATGAAGCTTTCTTT. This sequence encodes CASSPPGTDEAFF.

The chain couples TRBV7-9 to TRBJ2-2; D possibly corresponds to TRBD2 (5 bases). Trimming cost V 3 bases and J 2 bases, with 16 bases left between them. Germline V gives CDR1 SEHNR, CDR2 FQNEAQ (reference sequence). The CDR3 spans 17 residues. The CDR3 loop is CASSFPVDLGNTGELFF. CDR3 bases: TGTGCCAGCAGCTTCCCCGTGGACTTGGGAAACACCGGGGAGCTGTTTTTT.

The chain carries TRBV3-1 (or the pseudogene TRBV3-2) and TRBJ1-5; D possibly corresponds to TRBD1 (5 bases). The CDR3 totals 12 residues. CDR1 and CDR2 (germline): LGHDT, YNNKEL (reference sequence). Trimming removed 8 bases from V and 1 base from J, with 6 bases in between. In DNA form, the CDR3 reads TGTGCCAGCGGGGGGAGCAATCAGCCCCAGCATTTT. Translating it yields CASGGSNQPQHF.

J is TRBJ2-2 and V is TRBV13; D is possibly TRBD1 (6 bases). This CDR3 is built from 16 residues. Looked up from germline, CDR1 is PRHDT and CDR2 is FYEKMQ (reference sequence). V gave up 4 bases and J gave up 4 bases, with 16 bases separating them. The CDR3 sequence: CASSSPGTSTTGELFF. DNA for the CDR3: TGTGCCAGCAGCTCCCCCGGGACATCGACCACCGGGGAGCTGTTTTTT.

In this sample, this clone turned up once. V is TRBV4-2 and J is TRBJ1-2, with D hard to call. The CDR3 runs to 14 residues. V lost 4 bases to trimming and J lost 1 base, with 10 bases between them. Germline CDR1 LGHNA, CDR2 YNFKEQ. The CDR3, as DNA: TGTGCCAGCAGCCCCCACGAGGTTAACTATGGCTACACCTTC. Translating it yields CASSPHEVNYGYTF.

CDR3 loop: CASSIGTGVYEQYF. Here the CDR3 DNA reads TGTGCCAGTAGTATAGGAACAGGTGTCTACGAGCAGTACTTC. The chain joins TRBV19 to TRBJ2-7; maybe TRBD1 (5 bases). The CDR3 has 14 amino acids. Trimming took 1 base from V and 3 from J, leaving 10 bases between them. The germline V gene has CDR1 LNHDA and CDR2 SQIVND (reference sequence).